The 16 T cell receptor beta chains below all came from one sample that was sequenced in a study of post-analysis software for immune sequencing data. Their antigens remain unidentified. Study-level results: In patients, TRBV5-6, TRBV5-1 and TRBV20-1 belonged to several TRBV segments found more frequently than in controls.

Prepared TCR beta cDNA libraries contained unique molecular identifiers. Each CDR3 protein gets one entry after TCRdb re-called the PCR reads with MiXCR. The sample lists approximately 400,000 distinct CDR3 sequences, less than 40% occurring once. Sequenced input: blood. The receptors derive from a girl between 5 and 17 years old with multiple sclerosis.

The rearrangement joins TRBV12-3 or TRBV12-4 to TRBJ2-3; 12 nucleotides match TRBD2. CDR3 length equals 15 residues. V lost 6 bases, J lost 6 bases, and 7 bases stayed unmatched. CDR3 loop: CASRASGGAGDTQYF. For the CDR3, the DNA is TGTGCCAGCAGAGCTAGCGGGGGGGCCGGCGATACGCAGTATTTT.

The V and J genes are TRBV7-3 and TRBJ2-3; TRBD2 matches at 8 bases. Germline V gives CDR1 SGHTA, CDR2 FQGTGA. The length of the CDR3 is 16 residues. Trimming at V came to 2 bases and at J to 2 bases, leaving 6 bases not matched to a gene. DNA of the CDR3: TGTGCCAGCAGCTTATTCCCGGGGGGGAACACAGATACGCAGTATTTT. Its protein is CASSLFPGGNTDTQYF. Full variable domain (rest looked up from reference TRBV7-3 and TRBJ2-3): GAGVSQTPSNKVTEKGKYVELRCDPISGHTALYWYRQSLGQGPEFLIYFQGTGAADDSGLPNDRFFAVRPEGSVSTLKIQRTERGDSAVYLCASSLFPGGNTDTQYFGPGTRLTVL.

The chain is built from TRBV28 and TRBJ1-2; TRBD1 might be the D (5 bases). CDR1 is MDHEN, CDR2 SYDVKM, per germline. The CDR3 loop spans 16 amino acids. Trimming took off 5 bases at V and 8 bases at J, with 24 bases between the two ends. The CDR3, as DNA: TGTGCCAGCAGTCCCTTCAGGGCAGGGCCTCGGAGGGGCTACACCTTC. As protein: CASSPFRAGPRRGYTF.

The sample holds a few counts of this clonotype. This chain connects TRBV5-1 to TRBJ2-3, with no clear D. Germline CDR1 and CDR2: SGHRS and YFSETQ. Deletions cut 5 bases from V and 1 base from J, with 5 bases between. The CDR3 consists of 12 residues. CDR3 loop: CASSGGTDTQYF. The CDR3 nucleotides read TGCGCCAGCAGTGGGGGCACAGATACGCAGTATTTT.

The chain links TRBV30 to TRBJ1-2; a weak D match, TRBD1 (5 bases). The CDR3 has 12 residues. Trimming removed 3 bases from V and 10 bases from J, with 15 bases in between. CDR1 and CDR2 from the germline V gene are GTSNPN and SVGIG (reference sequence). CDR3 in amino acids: CAWRTAGGDYTF. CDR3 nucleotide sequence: TGTGCCTGGAGGACCGCTGGGGGGGACTACACCTTC. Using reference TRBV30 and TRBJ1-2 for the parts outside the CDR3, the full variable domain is SQTIHQWPATLVQPVGSPLSLECTVEGTSNPNLYWYRQAAGRGLQLLFYSVGIGQISSEVPQNLSASRPQDRQFILSSKKLLLSDSGFYLCAWRTAGGDYTFGSGTRLTVV.

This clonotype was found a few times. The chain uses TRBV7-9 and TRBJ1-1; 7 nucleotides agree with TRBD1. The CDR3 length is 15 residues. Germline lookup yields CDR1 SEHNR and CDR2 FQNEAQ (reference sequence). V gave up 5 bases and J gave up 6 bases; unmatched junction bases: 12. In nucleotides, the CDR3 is TGTGCCAGCAGCGCCAACAGGGGATGGATGTCTGAAGCTTTCTTT. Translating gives CASSANRGWMSEAFF. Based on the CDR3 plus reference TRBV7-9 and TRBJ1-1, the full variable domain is DTGVSQNPRHKITKRGQNVTFRCDPISEHNRLYWYRQTLGQGPEFLTYFQNEAQLEKSRLLSDRFSAERPKGSFSTLEIQRTEQGDSAMYLCASSANRGWMSEAFFGQGTRLTVV.

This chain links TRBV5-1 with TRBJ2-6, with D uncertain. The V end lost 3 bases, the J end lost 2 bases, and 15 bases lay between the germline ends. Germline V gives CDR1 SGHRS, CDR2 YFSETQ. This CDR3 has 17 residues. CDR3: CASSSNTYRAGANVLTF. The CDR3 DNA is TGCGCCAGCAGCTCCAACACCTACCGGGCTGGGGCCAACGTCCTGACTTTC.

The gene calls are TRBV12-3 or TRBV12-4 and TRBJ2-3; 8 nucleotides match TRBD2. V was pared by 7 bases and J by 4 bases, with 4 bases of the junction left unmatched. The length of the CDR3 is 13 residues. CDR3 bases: TGTGCCAGCACCAGCGGGGGAGCAGATACGCAGTATTTT. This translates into CASTSGGADTQYF.

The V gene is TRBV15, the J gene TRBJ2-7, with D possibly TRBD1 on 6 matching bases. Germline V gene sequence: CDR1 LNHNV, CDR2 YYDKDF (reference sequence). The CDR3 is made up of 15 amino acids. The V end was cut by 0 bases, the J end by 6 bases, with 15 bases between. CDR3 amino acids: CATSRDVYSGAEQYF. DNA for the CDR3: TGTGCCACCAGCAGAGATGTCTACTCAGGGGCCGAGCAGTACTTC. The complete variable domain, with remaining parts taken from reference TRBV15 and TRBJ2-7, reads DAMVIQNPRYQVTQFGKPVTLSCSQTLNHNVMYWYQQKSSQAPKLLFHYYDKDFNNEADTPDNFQSRRPNTSFCFLDIRSPGLGDTAMYLCATSRDVYSGAEQYFGPGTRLTVT.

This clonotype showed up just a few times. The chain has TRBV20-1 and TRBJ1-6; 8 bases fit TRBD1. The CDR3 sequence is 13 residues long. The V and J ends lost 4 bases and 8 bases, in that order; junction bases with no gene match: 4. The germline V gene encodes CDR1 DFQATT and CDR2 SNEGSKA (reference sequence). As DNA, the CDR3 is TGCAGTGCTATCAGGGGGCCGGATTCACCCCTCCACTTT. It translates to CSAIRGPDSPLHF.

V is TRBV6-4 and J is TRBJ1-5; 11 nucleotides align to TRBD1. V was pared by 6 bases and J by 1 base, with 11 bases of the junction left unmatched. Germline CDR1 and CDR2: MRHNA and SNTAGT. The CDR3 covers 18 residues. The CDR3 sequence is CASRARDRGWLSNQPQHF. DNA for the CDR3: TGTGCCAGCAGGGCCCGGGACAGGGGGTGGTTGAGCAATCAGCCCCAGCATTTT.

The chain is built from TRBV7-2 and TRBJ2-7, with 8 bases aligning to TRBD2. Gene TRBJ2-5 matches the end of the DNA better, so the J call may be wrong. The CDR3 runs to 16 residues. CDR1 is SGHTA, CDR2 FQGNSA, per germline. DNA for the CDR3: TGTGCCAGCAGCTTGGCGACTAGCGCCCTTGGCTGGACCCAGTACTTC. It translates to CASSLATSALGWTQYF.

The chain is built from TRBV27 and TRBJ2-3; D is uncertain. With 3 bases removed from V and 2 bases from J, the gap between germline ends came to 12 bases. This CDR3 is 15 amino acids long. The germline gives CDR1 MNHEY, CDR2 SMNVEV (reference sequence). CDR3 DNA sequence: TGTGCCAGCAGTTTCCGACCGGGCCCCACAGATACGCAGTATTTT. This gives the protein CASSFRPGPTDTQYF.

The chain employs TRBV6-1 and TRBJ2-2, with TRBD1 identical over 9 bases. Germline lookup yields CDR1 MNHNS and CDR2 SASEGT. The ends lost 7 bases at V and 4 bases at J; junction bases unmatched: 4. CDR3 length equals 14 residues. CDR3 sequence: CASILTGGTGELFF. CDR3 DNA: TGTGCCAGCATTCTGACAGGGGGCACCGGGGAGCTGTTTTTT.

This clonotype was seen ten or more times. CDR3 in amino acids: CASSQEGQGAGSPLHF. CDR3 bases: TGCGCCAGCAGCCAAGAAGGACAGGGGGCGGGTTCACCCCTCCACTTT. V usage is TRBV4-1 and J usage is TRBJ1-6; 11 nucleotides align to TRBD1. Looked up from germline, CDR1 is MGHRA and CDR2 is YSYEKL. The CDR3 contains 16 residues. V trimming: 0 bases; J trimming: 9 bases; junction bases outside the gene matches: 4.

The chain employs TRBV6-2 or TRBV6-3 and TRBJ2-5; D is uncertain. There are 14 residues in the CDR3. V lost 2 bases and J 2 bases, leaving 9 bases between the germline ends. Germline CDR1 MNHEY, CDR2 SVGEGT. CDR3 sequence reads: CASSYGPEQETQYF. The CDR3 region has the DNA TGTGCCAGCAGTTACGGGCCAGAGCAAGAGACCCAGTACTTC.